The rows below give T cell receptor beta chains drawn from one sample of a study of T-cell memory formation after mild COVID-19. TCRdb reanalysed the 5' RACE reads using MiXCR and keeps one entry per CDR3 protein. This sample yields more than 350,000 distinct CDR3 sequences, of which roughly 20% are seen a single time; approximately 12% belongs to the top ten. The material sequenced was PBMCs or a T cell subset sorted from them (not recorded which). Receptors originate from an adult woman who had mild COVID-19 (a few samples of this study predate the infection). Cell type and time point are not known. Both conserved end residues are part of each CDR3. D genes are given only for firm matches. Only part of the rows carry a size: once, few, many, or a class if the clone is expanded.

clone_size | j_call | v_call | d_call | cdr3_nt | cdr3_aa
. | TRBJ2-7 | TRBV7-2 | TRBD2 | TGTGCCAGCAGCTTGGCTAGCGGATTCTCCTACGAGCAGTACTTC | CASSLASGFSYEQYF
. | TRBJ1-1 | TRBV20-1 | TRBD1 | TGCCAAACTAGACAGGGGGTGAACACTGAAGCTTTCTTT | CQTRQGVNTEAFF
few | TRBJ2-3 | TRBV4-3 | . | TGCGCCAGCAGCCAAGAGCCACGCAGCACAGATACGCAGTATTTT | CASSQEPRSTDTQYF
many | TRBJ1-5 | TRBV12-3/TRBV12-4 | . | TGTGCCAGCAGTCTCCAAGAAGGGGGGCCCCAGCATTTT | CASSLQEGGPQHF
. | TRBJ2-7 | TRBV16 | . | TGTGCCAGCAGCCAAAGGAGGGGTACCTACGAGCAGTACTTC | CASSQRRGTYEQYF
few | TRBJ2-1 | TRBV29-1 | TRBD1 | TGCAGCGATACGGACAGGGGGCTTCTGACGGCGGTAGATGAGCAGTTCTTC | CSDTDRGLLTAVDEQFF
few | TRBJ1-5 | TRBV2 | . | TGTGCCAGCAGTGATTATAGGGGAGGACAGCCCCAGCATTTT | CASSDYRGGQPQHF
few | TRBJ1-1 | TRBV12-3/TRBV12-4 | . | TGTGCCAGCAGTTCGCGACGGCCTTCGAACACTGAAGCTTTCTTT | CASSSRRPSNTEAFF
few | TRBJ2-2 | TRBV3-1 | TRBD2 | TGTGCCAGCAGCCCGGCTAGCGGGGGTGTCGGGGAGCTGTTTTTT | CASSPASGGVGELFF
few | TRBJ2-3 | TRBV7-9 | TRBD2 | TGTGCCAGCAGCCAACCGACTAGCGGGGAAACAGATACGCAGTATTTT | CASSQPTSGETDTQYF
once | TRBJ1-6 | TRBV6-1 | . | TGTGCCAGCAGTGAAAATACAGGGCCCTATAATTCACCCCTCCACTTT | CASSENTGPYNSPLHF
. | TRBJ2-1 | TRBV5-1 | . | TGCGCCAGCAGCTTGTCTTCACTAGTGAGCTTGTACAATGAGCAGTTCTTC | CASSLSSLVSLYNEQFF
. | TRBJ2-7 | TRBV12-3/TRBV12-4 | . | TGTGCCAGCAGTTTAGTCACTGCTAGCTCCTACGAGCAGTACTTC | CASSLVTASSYEQYF
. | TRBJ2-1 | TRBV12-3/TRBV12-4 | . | TGTGCCAGCAGCAGGACCTCCTACAATGAGCAGTTCTTC | CASSRTSYNEQFF
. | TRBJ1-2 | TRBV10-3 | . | TGTGCCATCAGCTGGAGGGGAAGCTATGGCTACACCTTC | CAISWRGSYGYTF
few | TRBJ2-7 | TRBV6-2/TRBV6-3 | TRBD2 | TGTGCCAGCAGTTACGGTATGCTAGCGGGAGGCGAGCAGTACTTC | CASSYGMLAGGEQYF
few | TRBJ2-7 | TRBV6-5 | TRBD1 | TGTGCCAGCAGTACGACAGGGTCGGGCTACGAGCAGTACTTC | CASSTTGSGYEQYF
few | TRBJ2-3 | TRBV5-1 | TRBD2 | TGCGCCAGCACCCCTTCCGGGGGGGCGGGAGATACGCAGTATTTT | CASTPSGGAGDTQYF
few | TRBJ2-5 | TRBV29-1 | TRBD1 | TGCAGCGTTCCAGGACAGGGCGATTACCAAGAGACCCAGTACTTC | CSVPGQGDYQETQYF
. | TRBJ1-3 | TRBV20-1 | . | TGCAGTGCTAGTTATGGGAGGGGACTTGGAAACACCATATATTTT | CSASYGRGLGNTIYF
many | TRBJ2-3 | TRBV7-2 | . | TGTGCCAGCAGCCCCCGGACCACAGATACGCAGTATTTT | CASSPRTTDTQYF
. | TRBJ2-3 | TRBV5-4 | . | TGTGCCAGCAGCTTGGTGGAAGGCACAGATACGCAGTATTTT | CASSLVEGTDTQYF
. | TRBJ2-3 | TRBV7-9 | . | TGTGCCAGCAGCACGTCGTTCACAGATACGCAGTATTTT | CASSTSFTDTQYF
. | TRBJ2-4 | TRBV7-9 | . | TGTGCCAGCAGCGCCGGGGGAGAGGTACTATTC | CASSAGGEVLF
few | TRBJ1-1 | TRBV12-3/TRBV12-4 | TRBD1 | TGTGCCAGCAGTCCCGGACAGGGAAGGGCTTTCTTT | CASSPGQGRAFF
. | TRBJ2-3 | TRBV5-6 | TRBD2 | TGTGCCAGCAGCAGACTAGCGGGGGGGCCCGTTACGCAGTATTTT | CASSRLAGGPVTQYF
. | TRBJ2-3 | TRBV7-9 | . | TGTGCCAGCAGCTTAGTGGCTCCTAGCACAGATACGCAGTATTTT | CASSLVAPSTDTQYF
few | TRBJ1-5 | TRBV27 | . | TGTGCCAGCAGTTTTTTAAGCAATCAGCCCCAGCATTTT | CASSFLSNQPQHF
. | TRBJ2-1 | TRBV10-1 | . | TGCGCCAGCAGTGAGTCCGGGGCGGGGCGGCACAATGAGCAGTTCTTC | CASSESGAGRHNEQFF
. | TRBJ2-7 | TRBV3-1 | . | TGTGCCAGCAGCCAAAGCGGCGGCTCCCCTTACGAGCAGTACTTC | CASSQSGGSPYEQYF
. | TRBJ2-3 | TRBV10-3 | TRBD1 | TGTGCCGGAAGGGACAGTGGCGCAGATACGCAGTATTTT | CAGRDSGADTQYF
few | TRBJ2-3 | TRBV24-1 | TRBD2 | TGTGCCACCAGTGATTCGGGACTAGCGGATTGGTCGTTGTATTTT | CATSDSGLADWSLYF
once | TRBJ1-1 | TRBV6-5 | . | TGTGCCAGCAGATACAGGGAGGGGGGGACTGAAGCTTTCTTT | CASRYREGGTEAFF
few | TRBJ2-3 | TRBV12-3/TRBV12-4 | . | TGTGCCAGCAACCCCCCTGGGGCCGACGGAGGTGATACGCAGTATTTT | CASNPPGADGGDTQYF
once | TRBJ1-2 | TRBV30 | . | TGTGCCTGGAGTGAAGGTCAGAACTATGGCTACACCTTC | CAWSEGQNYGYTF
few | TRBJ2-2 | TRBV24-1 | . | TGTGCCACCAGTGAGTGGTCCTCGGGCACCGGGGAGCTGTTTTTT | CATSEWSSGTGELFF
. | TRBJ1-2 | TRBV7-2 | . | TGTGCCAGCAGCCCCATGGGGGGTCTGGGGGGGGCGTATGGCTACACCTTC | CASSPMGGLGGAYGYTF
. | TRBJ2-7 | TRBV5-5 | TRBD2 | TGTGCCAGCAGCTGGGAGGGTAACTCTCGGGAGCAGTACTTC | CASSWEGNSREQYF
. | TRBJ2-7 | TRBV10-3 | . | TGTGCCATCAGTATTATAGCCACCTACGAGCAGTACTTC | CAISIIATYEQYF
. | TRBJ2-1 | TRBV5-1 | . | TGCGCCAGCAGGGGAGACTTCAATGAGCAGTTCTTC | CASRGDFNEQFF
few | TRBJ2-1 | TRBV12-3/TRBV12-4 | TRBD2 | TGTGCCATCCTAATCCTCGGGACTAGCGTTTCGGTGCAGTTCTTC | CAILILGTSVSVQFF
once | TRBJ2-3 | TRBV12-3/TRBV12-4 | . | TGTGCCAGCAGTTTCGAGGGTTCAAGCACAGATACGCAGTATTTT | CASSFEGSSTDTQYF
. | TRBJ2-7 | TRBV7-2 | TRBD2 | TGTGCCAGCAGCTCAGGTAGGGCTAGCGGCCTATACGAGCAGTACTTC | CASSSGRASGLYEQYF
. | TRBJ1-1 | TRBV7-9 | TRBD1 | TGTGCCAGCAGCTCCTTTTTACAGGGGTTAACGTCTGGTTTCTTT | CASSSFLQGLTSGFF
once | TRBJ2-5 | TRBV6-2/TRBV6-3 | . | TGTGCCAGCAGTTACGGAATGACCCAGTACTTC | CASSYGMTQYF
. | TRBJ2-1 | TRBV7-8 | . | TGTGCCAGCAGCTTAGGGGGCCCGGGGGATGAGCAGTTCTTC | CASSLGGPGDEQFF
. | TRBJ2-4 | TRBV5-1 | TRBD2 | TGCGCCAGCAGCTTAGGACTAGCAATTGTAGACATTCAGTACTTC | CASSLGLAIVDIQYF
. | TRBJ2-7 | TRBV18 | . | TGTGCCAGCTCACCGCGAATCTCCTACGAGCAGTACTTC | CASSPRISYEQYF
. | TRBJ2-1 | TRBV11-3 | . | TGTGCCAGCAGCTTAAGGGGGCTTGCCGGGGGCGCCTACAATGAGCAGTTCTTC | CASSLRGLAGGAYNEQFF
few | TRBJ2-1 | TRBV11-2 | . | TGTGCCAGCAGCCCGGCCTCACAGGGAATGGGTAATGAGCAGTTCTTC | CASSPASQGMGNEQFF
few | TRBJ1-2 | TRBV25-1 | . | TGTGCCAGCAGTGAACAATATTCTCCAGGGGCCTATGGCTACACCTTC | CASSEQYSPGAYGYTF
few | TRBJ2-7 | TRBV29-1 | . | TGCAGCGTTGGCCTAGGGGGCTCCTACGAGCAGTACTTC | CSVGLGGSYEQYF
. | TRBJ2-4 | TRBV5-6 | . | TGTGCCAGCAGCTTGGTTGACGGAAACATTCAGTACTTC | CASSLVDGNIQYF
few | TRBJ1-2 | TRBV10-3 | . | TGTGCCATCAGTGACCGGGACACTCGAGGGGATGGCTACACCTTC | CAISDRDTRGDGYTF